One and the same sample provided the 4 T cell receptor beta chains below, sequenced in a study of shared clonotypes between healthy human individuals (dated by TCRdb to 2018 to 2020). Libraries were constructed by the immunoSEQ multiplex PCR assay. Sourced from immuneACCESS, this table was stored by TCRdb with only in-frame sequences that have V and J called. A share of the clones is absent; for the studies checked, an unresolved V gene accounts for under half, and the remainder has no known explanation. The sample records roughly 2.1 million clones, 90% to 95% of which are singletons. Of the sample, about 1.5% is held by the ten largest clones. CD8 naive samples were obtained by positive selection for CCR7 among CD45RO-negative cells, yielding a CD45RA+CCR7+ population from which TemRA cells were excluded. Sequencing input: naive CD8+ T cells from PBMCs. What the cell subset or site label conveys for this sample: CD45RA+CCR7+. The receptors derive from a man between 18 and 29 years old in good health. Some clones in this sample may be carry-over from other donors' samples.

The V gene is TRBV18, the J gene TRBJ2-7, with 12 bases fitting TRBD1. The CDR3 consists of 14 residues. Germline CDR1 reads KGHSH; CDR2 reads LQKENI. V was pared by 4 bases and J by 7 bases, with 5 bases of the junction left unmatched. CDR3 nucleotides: TGTGCCAGCTCACTGGGACAGGGGGCGCGGGAGCAGTACTTC. Protein sequence: CASSLGQGAREQYF.

The chain carries TRBV7-9 and TRBJ2-5, with TRBD2 matching 8 bases. The V gene end was trimmed by 1 base and the J gene end by 0 bases; junction bases not matched to a gene: 4. CDR1 and CDR2 (germline): SEHNR, FQNEAQ (reference sequence). This CDR3 has 16 amino acids. CDR3 sequence (DNA): TGTGCCAGCAGCTTAGTTTTTAGCGGGGACCAAGAGACCCAGTACTTC. Residues: CASSLVFSGDQETQYF.

This chain links TRBV13 with TRBJ2-5, with no clear D. The germline gives CDR1 PRHDT, CDR2 FYEKMQ (reference sequence). The CDR3 runs 13 residues. The V and J ends lost 5 bases and 5 bases respectively, with 12 bases between them. Written as DNA, the CDR3 is TGTGCCAGCAGCCAAAACGAGTGGGAGACCCAGTACTTC. Its protein is CASSQNEWETQYF.

This clone was picked up a small number of times. This same CDR3 is encoded by further DNA sequences in the sample. V is TRBV28 and J is TRBJ1-1; D remains unclear. CDR1 is MDHEN, CDR2 SYDVKM, per germline. The V end lost 3 bases, the J end lost 0 bases, and 8 bases lay between the germline ends. CDR3 size: 14 residues. For the CDR3, the DNA is TGTGCCAGCAGTTTGACCGGGATGAACACTGAAGCTTTCTTT. Its translation is CASSLTGMNTEAFF. The full variable domain, in which reference TRBV28 and TRBJ1-1 provide the parts outside the CDR3, is DVKVTQSSRYLVKRTGEKVFLECVQDMDHENMFWYRQDPGLGLRLIYFSYDVKMKEKGDIPEGYSVSREKKERFSLILESASTNQTSMYLCASSLTGMNTEAFFGQGTRLTVV.